The 16 T cell receptor beta chains in this list originate from one sample, sequenced in a study of beta chain features in type 1 diabetes. Reverse transcription of all isolated RNA meant that expressed TCRB transcripts were sequenced. Using immunoSEQ multiplex PCR, the repertoire was profiled, and TCRdb retains in-frame clones only, with some absent. The sample has 400,000 to 550,000 clones, 9.5% to 12% seen once. The specimen was naive CD4+ T cells from blood. These receptors all come from a young woman in good health.

The CDR3 is CASSVVGGDEKLFF. CDR3 coding DNA: TGTGCCAGCAGCGTAGTGGGCGGAGATGAAAAACTGTTTTTT. V usage is TRBV9 and J usage is TRBJ1-4, with D hard to call. V was trimmed by 0 bases and J by 6 bases, leaving 9 bases between them. CDR1 is SGDLS and CDR2 is YYNGEE in the germline V gene. The CDR3 runs to 14 residues.

Only a few counts were recorded for this clone. This chain links TRBV6-5 with TRBJ2-5, with TRBD1 identical over 7 bases. The CDR3 covers 13 residues. The ends lost 6 bases at V and 1 base at J; junction bases unmatched: 2. Germline V CDR1 and CDR2: MNHEY, SVGAGI. The CDR3 loop is CASSRDSQETQYF. For the CDR3, the DNA is TGTGCCAGCAGCCGGGACAGCCAAGAGACCCAGTACTTC.

Only a few counts were recorded for this clone. The chain links TRBV18 to TRBJ2-2; unclear D gene. This CDR3 spans 15 amino acids. Germline V lookup: CDR1 KGHSH, CDR2 LQKENI. V lost 2 bases and J lost 0, with 7 bases in between. The CDR3 DNA sequence: TGTGCCAGCTCACCAAGAAGTACGAACACCGGGGAGCTGTTTTTT. It yields the protein CASSPRSTNTGELFF.

The CDR3 here is CASSIDTEAFF. CDR3 DNA: TGTGCCAGCAGTATTGACACTGAAGCTTTCTTT. The rearrangement uses TRBV2 and TRBJ1-1; D not resolved. Germline assignment: CDR1 SNHLY and CDR2 FYNNEI. The CDR3 has 11 amino acids. Trimming took 5 bases from V and 3 from J, leaving 4 bases between them.

The table lists this clone with a few counts. This chain links TRBV21-1 with TRBJ2-3; the tabulated D call, TRBD2, remains unverified against the DNA. TRBV21-1 represents a pseudogene. The CDR3 runs 13 residues. For the CDR3, the DNA is TGTGCCCCCTTCCTGTTGAGTGAAGATACGCAGTATTTT. As protein: CAPFLLSEDTQYF.

This clone was seen a few times. The rearrangement uses TRBV2 and TRBJ2-7; possible D gene TRBD1, 6 bases. Germline V gives CDR1 SNHLY, CDR2 FYNNEI. The CDR3 totals 14 residues. V was pared by 3 bases and J by 1 base, with 10 bases between. DNA for the CDR3: TGTGCCAGCAGTGAGCAGGGACATTCCTACGAGCAGTACTTC. Translating it yields CASSEQGHSYEQYF.

This clone came up a few times. The CDR3: CASSLGVDRVADTQYF. CDR3 in DNA: TGTGCCAGCAGCTTAGGGGTGGACAGGGTTGCAGATACGCAGTATTTT. This chain uses TRBV7-2 with TRBJ2-3; 8 nucleotides line up with TRBD1. Germline CDR1 is SGHTA and CDR2 is FQGNSA. J lost 4 bases, V lost 1 base, and 7 bases had no gene match. The CDR3 has 16 residues. Filled out from reference TRBV7-2 and TRBJ2-3, the complete variable domain reads GAGVSQSPSNKVTEKGKDVELRCDPISGHTALYWYRQSLGQGLEFLIYFQGNSAPDKSGLPSDRFSAERTGGSVSTLTIQRTQQEDSAVYLCASSLGVDRVADTQYFGPGTRLTVL.

The chain recombines TRBV28 with TRBJ2-3; 9 bases are shared with TRBD2. The CDR3 extends over 17 amino acids. CDR1 is MDHEN, CDR2 SYDVKM, per germline. V shed 8 bases and J 1 base; nucleotides not matched to a gene: 13. CDR3 DNA: TGTGCCAGCTCCCCTCCCCTAGCGGGGTGGCGCACAGATACGCAGTATTTT. Its translation is CASSPPLAGWRTDTQYF.

This chain connects TRBV28 to TRBJ1-4; D is unclear. Trimming took 5 bases from V and 5 from J, leaving 12 bases between them. CDR3 length: 14 residues. Germline-derived CDR1 and CDR2 are MDHEN and SYDVKM. For the CDR3, the DNA is TGTGCCAGCAGTATACGGGAAACCAATGAAAAACTGTTTTTT. It specifies CASSIRETNEKLFF.

The genes are TRBV30 and TRBJ2-7; D may be TRBD1 or TRBD2 (5 bases each). Trimming took 7 bases from V and 4 from J, leaving 20 bases between them. The CDR3 contains 14 residues. CDR1 and CDR2 (germline): GTSNPN, SVGIG (reference sequence). The DNA of the CDR3 is TGTGCCTCCAAAGACAGTTTCTGGACTTACGAGCAGTACTTC. Its protein is CASKDSFWTYEQYF. Based on the CDR3 plus reference TRBV30 and TRBJ2-7, the full variable domain is SQTIHQWPATLVQPVGSPLSLECTVEGTSNPNLYWYRQAAGRGLQLLFYSVGIGQISSEVPQNLSASRPQDRQFILSSKKLLLSDSGFYLCASKDSFWTYEQYFGPGTRLTVT.

The chain employs TRBV6-6 and TRBJ2-7; D may be TRBD1 (5 bases). The ends were cut back, 6 bases at V and 4 bases at J, with 13 bases in the middle. The V gene's germline CDR1 is MNHNY and CDR2 SVGAGI (reference sequence). There are 13 residues in the CDR3. The CDR3 coding sequence is TGTGCCAGCAGATCTGCAGGGAAGTACGAGCAGTACTTC. It specifies CASRSAGKYEQYF.

This clone was seen a few times. Here the CDR3 reads CASSQNRENYGYTF. The CDR3 region has the DNA TGCGCCAGCAGCCAAAACAGGGAAAACTATGGCTACACCTTC. V gene TRBV4-1 combines with J gene TRBJ1-2, with a possible D match to TRBD1 (6 bases). The CDR3 contains 14 residues. V lost 2 bases, J lost 2 bases, and 9 bases lay in between. The germline gives CDR1 MGHRA, CDR2 YSYEKL.

The chain joins TRBV7-2 to TRBJ1-5; 8 bases are a match to TRBD1. Germline values: CDR1 SGHTA, CDR2 FQGNSA. The CDR3 covers 15 residues. J gave up 6 bases and V 5 bases, and 9 bases lay outside the gene matches. The CDR3 nucleotides are TGTGCCAGCAGCGATCAGGGGGCGTCCGGTCAGCCCCAGCATTTT. Translation gives CASSDQGASGQPQHF.

The CDR3 loop reads CASSGGTDNSPLHF. For the CDR3, the DNA is TGTGCCAGCAGCGGCGGGACAGATAATTCACCCCTCCACTTT. The V and J genes are TRBV7-9 and TRBJ1-6; 7 nucleotides agree with TRBD1. The CDR3 consists of 14 residues. Germline V lookup: CDR1 SEHNR, CDR2 FQNEAQ (reference sequence). J was trimmed by 5 bases and V by 5 bases; bases with no gene match: 3.

There are a few counts of this clone. V usage is TRBV5-1 and J usage is TRBJ2-1; 7 bases match TRBD1. This CDR3 contains 15 residues. Germline CDR1 reads SGHRS; CDR2 reads YFSETQ. Trimming removed 8 bases from V and 4 bases from J; junction bases left unmatched: 12. The CDR3 loop reads CASSLVAGGYNEQFF. In DNA form, the CDR3 reads TGCGCCAGTTCGCTCGTGGCAGGGGGATACAATGAGCAGTTCTTC.

This clone was detected only a few times. V is TRBV2 and J is TRBJ2-1, with D tentatively TRBD2 (7 bases). Germline loops: CDR1 SNHLY, CDR2 FYNNEI. Trimming left V 3 bases short and J 7 bases short, with 10 bases between. This CDR3 has 13 amino acids. This CDR3 is CASSDRGGNEQFF. CDR3 coding DNA: TGTGCCAGCAGTGATAGGGGGGGAAATGAGCAGTTCTTC. The entire variable domain, with the rest obtained from reference TRBV2 and TRBJ2-1, is as follows: EPEVTQTPSHQVTQMGQEVILRCVPISNHLYFYWYRQILGQKVEFLVSFYNNEISEKSEIFDDQFSVERPDGSNFTLKIRSTKLEDSAMYFCASSDRGGNEQFFGPGTRLTVL.